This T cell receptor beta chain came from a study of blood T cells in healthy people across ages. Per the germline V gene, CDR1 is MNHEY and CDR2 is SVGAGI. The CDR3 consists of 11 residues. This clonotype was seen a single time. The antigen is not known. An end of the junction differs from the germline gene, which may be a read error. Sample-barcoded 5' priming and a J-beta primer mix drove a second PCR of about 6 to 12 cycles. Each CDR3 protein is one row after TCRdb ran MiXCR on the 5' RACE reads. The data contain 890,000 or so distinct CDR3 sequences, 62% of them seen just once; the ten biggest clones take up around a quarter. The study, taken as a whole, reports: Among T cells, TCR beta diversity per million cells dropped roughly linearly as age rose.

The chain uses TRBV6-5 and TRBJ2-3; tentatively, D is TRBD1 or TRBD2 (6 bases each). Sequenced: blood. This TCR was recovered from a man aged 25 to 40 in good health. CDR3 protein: CASIRGDTQNF. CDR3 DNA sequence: TGTGCCAGCATTAGGGGGGATACGCAGAATTTT.